Following are 14 T cell receptor beta chains from one sample sequenced in a study of cytomegalovirus exposure and HLA in healthy donors. The PCR ran on 60 Vbeta and 13 Jbeta primers. TCRdb's copy holds only in-frame clones and misses some; the assay was immunoSEQ multiplex PCR. This table holds a few hundred thousand clones, about 81% found once. Material: PBMCs. The source of these receptors is an older woman in good health and CMV-seropositive.

This chain links TRBV5-1 with TRBJ2-3, with D perhaps matching TRBD1 (5 bases). The CDR3 is made up of 14 amino acids. Germline assignment: CDR1 SGHRS and CDR2 YFSETQ. Trimming stripped 4 bases from V and 2 bases from J, with 11 bases between. The CDR3 loop reads CASSLDRATDTQYF. The DNA of the CDR3 is TGCGCCAGCAGCCTTGACAGAGCCACAGATACGCAGTATTTT. Full variable domain (missing parts from reference TRBV5-1 and TRBJ2-3): KAGVTQTPRYLIKTRGQQVTLSCSPISGHRSVSWYQQTPGQGLQFLFEYFSETQRNKGNFPGRFSGRQFSNSRSEMNVSTLELGDSALYLCASSLDRATDTQYFGPGTRLTVL.

J is TRBJ2-2 and V is TRBV2; weak D call: TRBD2 (6 bases). The germline V and J ends were trimmed by 6 bases and 4 bases, with 15 bases remaining between them. The CDR3 contains 15 residues. In germline, CDR1 is SNHLY, CDR2 FYNNEI. The CDR3 sequence: CASRGGLGATGELFF. CDR3 in DNA: TGTGCCAGCAGGGGGGGACTCGGTGCCACCGGGGAGCTGTTTTTT.

This clone occurred once. Here the CDR3 reads CASGRVGGEQYF. CDR3 coding DNA: TGCGCCAGCGGCAGGGTGGGAGGCGAGCAGTACTTC. The chain employs TRBV5-1 and TRBJ2-7, with a tentative D call TRBD2 (6 bases). Germline CDR1 and CDR2: SGHRS and YFSETQ. Trimming stripped 7 bases from V and 6 bases from J, with 14 bases between. The CDR3 sequence is 12 residues long. The variable domain in full, completed from reference TRBV5-1 and TRBJ2-7, reads KAGVTQTPRYLIKTRGQQVTLSCSPISGHRSVSWYQQTPGQGLQFLFEYFSETQRNKGNFPGRFSGRQFSNSRSEMNVSTLELGDSALYLCASGRVGGEQYFGPGTRLTVT.

This sequence joins TRBV7-2 and TRBJ2-2; D is unresolved. Trimming removed 5 bases at V and 0 bases at J, with 10 bases between. CDR3 length equals 15 residues. Germline V CDR1 and CDR2: SGHTA, FQGNSA. This chain's CDR3 is CASSARHTNTGELFF. CDR3 bases: TGTGCCAGCAGCGCGAGACATACGAACACCGGGGAGCTGTTTTTT.

The chain carries TRBV11-1 and TRBJ2-7; 14 positions agree with TRBD2. There are 14 residues in the CDR3. V lost 3 bases and J lost 7; bases outside the gene matches: 2. Looked up from germline, CDR1 is SGHAT and CDR2 is FQDESV (reference sequence). The CDR3 nucleotides read TGTGCCAGCAGCTTGACTAGCGGGAGGGAAGAGCAGTACTTC. As protein: CASSLTSGREEQYF.

V gene TRBV5-1 combines with J gene TRBJ2-1; D is uncertain. Trimming took 4 bases from V and 4 from J, leaving 15 bases between them. This CDR3 is 15 amino acids long. The germline V gene encodes CDR1 SGHRS and CDR2 YFSETQ. The CDR3 DNA reads as TGCGCCAGCAGCGTGGAAAGAGGAAGGTACAATGAGCAGTTCTTC. Protein: CASSVERGRYNEQFF.

The chain uses TRBV5-4 and TRBJ2-7; tentative D call: TRBD2 (6 bases). Germline assignment: CDR1 SGHNT and CDR2 YYREEE (reference sequence). The CDR3 is made up of 15 amino acids. V lost 0 bases to trimming and J lost 3 bases, with 13 bases between them. The CDR3 bases are TGTGCCAGCAGCTTGGCCGGCGGTAGCGGCTACGAGCAGTACTTC. Translated, it gives CASSLAGGSGYEQYF.

The chain uses TRBV6-1 and TRBJ2-7; weak D call: TRBD2 (5 bases). The germline V and J ends were trimmed by 7 bases and 0 bases, with 13 bases remaining between them. From germline, CDR1 is MNHNS and CDR2 SASEGT. The CDR3 is made up of 14 amino acids. CDR3 nucleotides: TGTGCCAGCACATGGAGGTTTGGCTCCTACGAGCAGTACTTC. Residues: CASTWRFGSYEQYF.

The chain uses TRBV4-1 and TRBJ2-7; D is uncertain. The CDR3 contains 15 residues. The V end was cut by 6 bases, the J end by 0 bases, with 15 bases between. Germline CDR1 and CDR2: MGHRA and YSYEKL. The CDR3 protein is CASRRLVGSSYEQYF. The CDR3 region has the DNA TGCGCCAGCAGGAGGCTAGTCGGCAGCTCCTACGAGCAGTACTTC.

This sequence joins TRBV5-4 and TRBJ2-1; 7 nucleotides match TRBD2. The CDR3 is 16 amino acids. Germline trimming cut 3 bases from V and 4 bases from J; bases unmatched to any gene: 10. The germline CDR1 and CDR2 sequences are SGHNT and YYREEE (reference sequence). In nucleotides, the CDR3 is TGTGCCAGCAGCTCCACTGGACTAGGGGTGTACAATGAGCAGTTCTTC. Its translation is CASSSTGLGVYNEQFF.

The chain combines TRBV11-2 with TRBJ2-2; 9 nucleotides line up with TRBD2. Per germline, CDR1 SGHAT and CDR2 FQNNGV. V shed 5 bases, J shed 4 bases, and the junction held 8 bases outside the gene matches. The CDR3 consists of 16 residues. Here the CDR3 reads CASSQTLAGITGELFF. DNA for the CDR3: TGTGCCAGCAGCCAAACACTAGCGGGCATCACCGGGGAGCTGTTTTTT.

This sequence joins TRBV19 and TRBJ1-2; D is perhaps TRBD1 (5 bases). Germline V gene sequence: CDR1 LNHDA, CDR2 SQIVND (reference sequence). Trimming pared 5 bases from V and 0 bases from J, leaving 19 bases between. The CDR3 has 17 amino acids. The CDR3 nucleotides are TGTGCCAGTAGTGCTCAAACAGGACCCGAAACTAACTATGGCTACACCTTC. This sequence encodes CASSAQTGPETNYGYTF.

The chain is built from TRBV7-9 and TRBJ2-1; TRBD2 is a possible D gene (6 bases). The germline CDR1 and CDR2 sequences are SEHNR and FQNEAQ (reference sequence). The CDR3 runs 14 residues. Trimming removed 5 bases from V and 3 bases from J, with 11 bases in between. DNA for the CDR3: TGTGCCAGCAGCGCGGGACTCCACTACAATGAGCAGTTCTTC. It encodes CASSAGLHYNEQFF.

The table lists this clone with a count of one. The chain combines TRBV7-2 with TRBJ2-2, with a weak D call TRBD2 (6 bases). The CDR3 runs to 16 residues. Germline V lookup: CDR1 SGHTA, CDR2 FQGNSA. Trimming shortened V by 2 bases and J by 7 bases, and 17 bases separated the two germline ends. In DNA form, the CDR3 reads TGTGCCAGCAGCTTAATCGTTGCGGCAGCGGGCGGGGAGCTGTTTTTT. This translates into CASSLIVAAAGGELFF.